The T cell receptor (beta chain) described here comes from a study of blood T cells in healthy people across ages. V lost 4 bases and J 0 bases, leaving 11 bases between the germline ends. The CDR3 is made up of 15 amino acids. The germline V gene has CDR1 SGHTS and CDR2 YDEGEE. Notes on this clonotype: The antigen is undetermined.

Broader study findings: More naive CD4+ cells and higher diversity marked long-lived donors relative to aged donors. Possibly confounding the expanded clonotype changes was the fact that donor CMV status was unknown.

For the second PCR, which ran for 7 to 11 cycles, a sample-barcoded 5' primer and a J-beta primer mix were used. Each TCR beta cDNA got a 12-nucleotide random molecular identifier. TCRdb independently ran MiXCR on the 5' RACE reads; one entry per CDR3 protein. Among over a million distinct CDR3 sequences listed, roughly 45% were seen once. The source is a woman aged 55-69 years in good health. What was sequenced was blood. V gene TRBV5-8 combines with J gene TRBJ1-5, with TRBD1 as a possible D gene (6 bases). The DNA for the CDR3 is TGTGCCAGCAGCAGGACAGCATATAGCAATCAGCCCCAGCATTTT. Protein: CASSRTAYSNQPQHF.